These T cell receptor beta chains were read from a single sample in a study of T cell changes during pregnancy in multiple sclerosis. Sequencing was performed with immunoSEQ multiplex PCR; in TCRdb, only in-frame clones are kept and a portion is missing. Here the sample spans under 50,000 clones, around 92% being singletons. This sample comprised CD8+ T cells from peripheral blood mononuclear cells, obtained before pregnancy. These receptors originate from a female donor with multiple sclerosis, enrolled in a pregnancy study. The CDR3 runs from the conserved cysteine through the conserved F or W. The order of the fields is clone size, D gene, J gene, V gene, CDR3 protein, CDR3 DNA. A D gene is named only where the DNA matches it firmly. The size field is filled for only some rows; it gives once, few, many or a size class.

size: once; D: -; J: TRBJ2-7; V: TRBV4-1; CDR3: CASSQEGGTGTYEQYF; DNA: TGCGCCAGCAGCCAAGAGGGCGGGACGGGGACCTACGAGCAGTACTTC
size: -; D: TRBD1; J: TRBJ2-7; V: TRBV5-1; CDR3: CASSLAQGLSYEQYF; DNA: TGCGCCAGCAGCTTGGCACAGGGGCTGTCCTACGAGCAGTACTTC
size: -; D: TRBD2; J: TRBJ2-1; V: TRBV7-9; CDR3: CASSSPGTRSNEQFF; DNA: TGTGCCAGCAGCTCCCCCGGGACTAGATCCAATGAGCAGTTCTTC
size: few; D: TRBD1; J: TRBJ2-3; V: TRBV7-9; CDR3: CASSLDRDSGTDTQYF; DNA: TGTGCCAGCAGCTTAGACCGGGACAGCGGCACAGATACGCAGTATTTT
size: -; D: TRBD1; J: TRBJ2-1; V: TRBV7-9; CDR3: CASSSYSRTGAHEQFF; DNA: TGTGCCAGCAGCTCTTACTCGCGGACAGGGGCCCATGAGCAGTTCTTC
size: -; D: TRBD2; J: TRBJ2-1; V: TRBV5-4; CDR3: CASSPEWAGGGGNEQFF; DNA: TGTGCCAGCAGCCCGGAGTGGGCGGGAGGGGGTGGCAATGAGCAGTTCTTC
size: -; D: -; J: TRBJ1-2; V: TRBV20-1; CDR3: CSPWRGDGYTF; DNA: TGCAGCCCTTGGCGGGGAGATGGCTACACCTTC
size: -; D: -; J: TRBJ1-4; V: TRBV5-4; CDR3: CASSFEGKLFF; DNA: TGTGCCAGCAGCTTTGAGGGAAAACTGTTTTTT
size: -; D: TRBD1; J: TRBJ2-3; V: TRBV6-5; CDR3: CASSPSGQSTDTQYF; DNA: TGTGCCAGCAGTCCTTCGGGACAGAGCACAGATACGCAGTATTTT
size: -; D: -; J: TRBJ2-6; V: TRBV7-8; CDR3: CASGQFGGANVLTF; DNA: TGTGCCAGCGGCCAGTTTGGTGGGGCCAACGTCCTGACTTTC
size: -; D: TRBD2; J: TRBJ2-1; V: TRBV29-1; CDR3: CSVVGRGGSYNEQFF; DNA: TGCAGCGTTGTTGGGCGGGGGGGCTCCTACAATGAGCAGTTCTTC
size: -; D: TRBD1; J: TRBJ1-6; V: TRBV15; CDR3: CATSRGQGMAPLHF; DNA: TGTGCCACCAGCAGGGGACAGGGGATGGCACCCCTCCACTTT
size: -; D: TRBD1; J: TRBJ2-1; V: TRBV19; CDR3: CASSFFGTGREQFF; DNA: TGTGCCAGTAGTTTCTTCGGGACAGGGAGGGAGCAGTTCTTC
size: -; D: -; J: TRBJ1-1; V: TRBV30; CDR3: CAWSADRNTEAFF; DNA: TGTGCCTGGAGCGCGGACAGGAACACTGAAGCTTTCTTT
size: -; D: -; J: TRBJ2-7; V: TRBV6-1; CDR3: CASSGPGWHSYEQYF; DNA: TGTGCCAGCAGTGGGCCAGGGTGGCACTCCTACGAGCAGTACTTC
size: -; D: -; J: TRBJ1-3; V: TRBV9; CDR3: CASSMPKGASGNTIYF; DNA: TGTGCCAGCAGCATGCCAAAAGGGGCCTCTGGAAACACCATATATTTT
size: once; D: TRBD1; J: TRBJ1-2; V: TRBV2; CDR3: CASRELSGQARYGYTF; DNA: TGTGCCAGCAGGGAATTATCGGGACAGGCTCGCTATGGCTACACCTTC
size: -; D: TRBD2; J: TRBJ2-7; V: TRBV27; CDR3: CASSPGLAGDERNGQYF; DNA: TGTGCCAGCAGTCCGGGACTAGCGGGAGACGAGAGGAACGGGCAGTACTTC
size: -; D: TRBD1; J: TRBJ2-2; V: TRBV2; CDR3: CARDRGQDTGELFF; DNA: TGTGCCAGGGACAGGGGGCAGGACACCGGGGAGCTGTTTTTT
size: once; D: -; J: TRBJ1-3; V: TRBV9; CDR3: CASSDTITGSGNTIYF; DNA: TGTGCCAGCAGCGACACCATAACAGGGTCTGGAAACACCATATATTTT
size: -; D: -; J: TRBJ1-6; V: TRBV6-1; CDR3: CASSEGLSYNSPLHF; DNA: TGTGCCAGCAGTGAAGGACTTTCCTATAATTCACCCCTCCACTTT
size: -; D: -; J: TRBJ1-1; V: TRBV9; CDR3: CASSVDRGATTEAFF; DNA: TGTGCCAGCAGCGTAGATCGGGGGGCGACCACTGAAGCTTTCTTT
size: -; D: TRBD1; J: TRBJ2-1; V: TRBV5-1; CDR3: CASSFLVITGTGLGAYNEQFF; DNA: TGCGCCAGCAGCTTCCTAGTGATAACCGGGACAGGGTTAGGGGCCTACAATGAGCAGTTCTTC
size: -; D: -; J: TRBJ1-4; V: TRBV5-8; CDR3: CASSPRGRLWEKLFF; DNA: TGTGCCAGCAGCCCAAGAGGGCGCCTTTGGGAAAAACTGTTTTTT
size: -; D: TRBD1; J: TRBJ1-4; V: TRBV9; CDR3: CASSRGQASTNEKLFF; DNA: TGTGCCAGCAGTCGCGGACAGGCTTCAACTAATGAAAAACTGTTTTTT
size: -; D: TRBD1; J: TRBJ1-2; V: TRBV10-3; CDR3: CAIWNQGAGGYTF; DNA: TGTGCCATCTGGAATCAGGGGGCTGGGGGCTACACCTTC
size: -; D: TRBD1; J: TRBJ1-6; V: TRBV13; CDR3: CASSPGTGNSPLHF; DNA: TGTGCCAGCAGCCCTGGGACAGGCAATTCACCCCTCCACTTT
size: -; D: -; J: TRBJ1-5; V: TRBV6-5; CDR3: CASSQDRLGQPQHF; DNA: TGTGCCAGCAGCCAGGACAGACTGGGTCAGCCCCAGCATTTT
size: -; D: TRBD1; J: TRBJ1-1; V: TRBV13; CDR3: CASSLRDRAGIAEAFF; DNA: TGTGCCAGCAGCCTGCGGGACAGGGCGGGAATTGCTGAAGCTTTCTTT
size: -; D: TRBD1; J: TRBJ1-5; V: TRBV27; CDR3: CASSDRGDQPQHF; DNA: TGTGCCAGCAGCGACAGGGGCGATCAGCCCCAGCATTTT
size: once; D: TRBD1; J: TRBJ1-2; V: TRBV27; CDR3: CASSFLPLQDRSYGYTF; DNA: TGTGCCAGCAGTTTCCTACCCCTCCAGGACAGGAGCTATGGCTACACCTTC
size: -; D: -; J: TRBJ1-1; V: TRBV30; CDR3: CACSDLNTEAFF; DNA: TGTGCCTGCTCGGACTTGAACACTGAAGCTTTCTTT
size: -; D: -; J: TRBJ1-1; V: TRBV9; CDR3: CASSERWDWTTEAFF; DNA: TGTGCCAGCAGCGAACGTTGGGATTGGACTACTGAAGCTTTCTTT
size: -; D: -; J: TRBJ2-5; V: TRBV21-1; CDR3: CASSKAPSGRRETQYF; DNA: TGTGCCAGCAGCAAAGCCCCTAGCGGGAGGCGGGAGACCCAGTACTTC
size: few; D: TRBD2; J: TRBJ2-1; V: TRBV29-1; CDR3: CSGSGRAWDEQFF; DNA: TGCAGCGGTAGCGGGAGGGCGTGGGATGAGCAGTTCTTC
size: -; D: -; J: TRBJ2-7; V: TRBV29-1; CDR3: CSVTEGYEQYF; DNA: TGCAGCGTGACAGAAGGATACGAGCAGTACTTC
size: -; D: TRBD2; J: TRBJ2-2; V: TRBV9; CDR3: CASSALGLAGERTGELFF; DNA: TGTGCCAGCAGCGCCCTCGGACTAGCGGGAGAAAGGACCGGGGAGCTGTTTTTT
size: -; D: -; J: TRBJ2-7; V: TRBV6-1; CDR3: CASSEGGPPFSYEQYF; DNA: TGTGCCAGCAGTGAAGGGGGCCCCCCCTTTTCCTACGAGCAGTACTTC
size: -; D: -; J: TRBJ2-7; V: TRBV21-1; CDR3: CASSKEARERNNSYEQYF; DNA: TGTGCCAGCAGCAAAGAGGCGCGGGAGAGGAACAATTCCTACGAGCAGTACTTC
size: -; D: TRBD1; J: TRBJ2-1; V: TRBV7-8; CDR3: CASSADRGNEQFF; DNA: TGTGCCAGCAGCGCCGACAGGGGGAATGAGCAGTTCTTC
size: -; D: -; J: TRBJ2-3; V: TRBV5-8; CDR3: CASSPGGGSPRTDTQYF; DNA: TGTGCCAGCAGCCCGGGGGGCGGCTCCCCCCGCACAGATACGCAGTATTTT
size: -; D: TRBD1; J: TRBJ2-7; V: TRBV27; CDR3: CASSSTGGKTYEQYF; DNA: TGTGCCAGCAGTTCGACAGGGGGCAAGACCTACGAGCAGTACTTC
size: -; D: -; J: TRBJ2-5; V: TRBV13; CDR3: CASSYGQGGETQYF; DNA: TGTGCCAGCAGCTACGGACAGGGAGGGGAGACCCAGTACTTC